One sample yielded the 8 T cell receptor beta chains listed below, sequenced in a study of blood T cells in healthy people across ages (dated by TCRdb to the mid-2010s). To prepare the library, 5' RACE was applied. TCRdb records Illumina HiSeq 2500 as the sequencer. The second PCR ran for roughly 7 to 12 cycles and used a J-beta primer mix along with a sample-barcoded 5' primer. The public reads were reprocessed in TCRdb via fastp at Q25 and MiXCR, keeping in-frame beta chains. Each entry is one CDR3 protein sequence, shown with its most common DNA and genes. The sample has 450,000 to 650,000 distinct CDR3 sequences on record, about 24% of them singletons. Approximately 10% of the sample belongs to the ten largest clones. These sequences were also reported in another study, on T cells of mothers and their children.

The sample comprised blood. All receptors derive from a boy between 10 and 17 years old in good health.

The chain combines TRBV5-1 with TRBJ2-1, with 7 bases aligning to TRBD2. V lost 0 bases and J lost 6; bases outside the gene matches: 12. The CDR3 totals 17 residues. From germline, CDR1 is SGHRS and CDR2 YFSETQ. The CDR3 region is CASSLDTTDLAVNEQFF. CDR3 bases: TGCGCCAGCAGCTTGGACACCACGGATCTAGCGGTCAATGAGCAGTTCTTC. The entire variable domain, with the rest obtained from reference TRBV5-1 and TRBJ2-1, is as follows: KAGVTQTPRYLIKTRGQQVTLSCSPISGHRSVSWYQQTPGQGLQFLFEYFSETQRNKGNFPGRFSGRQFSNSRSEMNVSTLELGDSALYLCASSLDTTDLAVNEQFFGPGTRLTVL.

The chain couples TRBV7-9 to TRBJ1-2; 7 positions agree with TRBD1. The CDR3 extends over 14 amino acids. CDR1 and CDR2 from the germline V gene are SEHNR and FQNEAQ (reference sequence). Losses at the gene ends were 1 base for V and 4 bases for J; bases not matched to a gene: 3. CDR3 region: CASSLGAGGYGYTF. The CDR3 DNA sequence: TGTGCCAGCAGCTTAGGAGCAGGGGGCTATGGCTACACCTTC. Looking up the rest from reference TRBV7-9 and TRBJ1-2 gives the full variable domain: DTGVSQNPRHKITKRGQNVTFRCDPISEHNRLYWYRQTLGQGPEFLTYFQNEAQLEKSRLLSDRFSAERPKGSFSTLEIQRTEQGDSAMYLCASSLGAGGYGYTFGSGTRLTVV.

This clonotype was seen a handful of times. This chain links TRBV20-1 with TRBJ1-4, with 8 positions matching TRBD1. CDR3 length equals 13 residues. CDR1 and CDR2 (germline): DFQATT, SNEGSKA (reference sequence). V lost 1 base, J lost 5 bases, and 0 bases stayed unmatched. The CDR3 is CSARGTGNEKLFF. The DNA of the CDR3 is TGCAGTGCTAGAGGGACAGGGAATGAAAAACTGTTTTTT.

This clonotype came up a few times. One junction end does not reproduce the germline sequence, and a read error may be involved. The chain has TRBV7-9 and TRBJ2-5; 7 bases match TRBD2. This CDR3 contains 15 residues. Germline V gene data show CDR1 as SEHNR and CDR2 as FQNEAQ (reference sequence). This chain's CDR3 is CASSFGGRAYNERFF. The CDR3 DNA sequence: TGTGCCAGCAGCTTTGGGGGGAGGGCCTACAATGAGCGGTTCTTC. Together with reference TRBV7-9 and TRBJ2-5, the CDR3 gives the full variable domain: DTGVSQNPRHKITKRGQNVTFRCDPISEHNRLYWYRQTLGQGPEFLTYFQNEAQLEKSRLLSDRFSAERPKGSFSTLEIQRTEQGDSAMYLCASSFGGRAYNERFFGPGTRLLVL.

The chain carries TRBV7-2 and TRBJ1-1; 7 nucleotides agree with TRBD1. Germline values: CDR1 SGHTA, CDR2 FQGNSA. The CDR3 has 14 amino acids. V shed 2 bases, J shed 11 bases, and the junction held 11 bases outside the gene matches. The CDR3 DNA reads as TGTGCCAGCAGCTTATCCCGAGGGGGCGGGGGCGCTTTCTTT. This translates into CASSLSRGGGGAFF. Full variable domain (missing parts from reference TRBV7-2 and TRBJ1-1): GAGVSQSPSNKVTEKGKDVELRCDPISGHTALYWYRQSLGQGLEFLIYFQGNSAPDKSGLPSDRFSAERTGGSVSTLTIQRTQQEDSAVYLCASSLSRGGGGAFFGQGTRLTVV.

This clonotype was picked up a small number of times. This chain's CDR3 is CASSLVSAGGSYEQYF. DNA of the CDR3: TGCGCCAGCAGCTTGGTGTCTGCGGGGGGATCCTACGAGCAGTACTTC. This chain uses TRBV5-1 with TRBJ2-7, with 8 bases that match TRBD2. The CDR3 sequence is 16 residues long. Germline lookup yields CDR1 SGHRS and CDR2 YFSETQ. V shed 0 bases and J 1 base; nucleotides not matched to a gene: 6. Using reference TRBV5-1 and TRBJ2-7 for the parts outside the CDR3, the full variable domain is KAGVTQTPRYLIKTRGQQVTLSCSPISGHRSVSWYQQTPGQGLQFLFEYFSETQRNKGNFPGRFSGRQFSNSRSEMNVSTLELGDSALYLCASSLVSAGGSYEQYFGPGTRLTVT.

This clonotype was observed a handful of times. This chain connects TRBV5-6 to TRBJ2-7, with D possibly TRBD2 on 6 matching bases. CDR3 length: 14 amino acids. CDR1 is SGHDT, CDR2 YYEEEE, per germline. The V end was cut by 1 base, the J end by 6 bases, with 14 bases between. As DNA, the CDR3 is TGTGCCAGCAGCTTGTCGGGGGAGGCGTTCGAGCAGTACTTC. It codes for CASSLSGEAFEQYF. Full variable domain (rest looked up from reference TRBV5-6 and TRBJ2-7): DAGVTQSPTHLIKTRGQQVTLRCSPKSGHDTVSWYQQALGQGPQFIFQYYEEEERQRGNFPDRFSGHQFPNYSSELNVNALLLGDSALYLCASSLSGEAFEQYFGPGTRLTVT.

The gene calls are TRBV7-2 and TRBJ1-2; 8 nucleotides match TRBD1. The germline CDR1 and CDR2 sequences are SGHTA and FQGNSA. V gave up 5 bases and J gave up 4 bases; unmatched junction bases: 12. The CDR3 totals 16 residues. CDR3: CASSTGPGQATYGYTF. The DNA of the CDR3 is TGTGCCAGCAGCACAGGACCGGGACAGGCTACCTATGGCTACACCTTC.